This TCR beta chain was profiled in a study of blood T cells in healthy people across ages. Study-wide points: PBMCs left unsorted prevented a conclusive naive versus antigen-experienced comparison. Among T cells, TCR beta diversity per million cells dropped roughly linearly as age rose. Estimated diversity that came from one million T cells was considered an underestimate.

The authors ran a second PCR of roughly 6 to 12 cycles using a sample-barcoded 5' primer and a J-beta primer mix. TCRdb fed the 5' RACE reads into MiXCR, producing one record per CDR3 protein. The repertoire includes hundreds of thousands of distinct CDR3 sequences, around 48% of them detected once, and under 35% sits in the top ten. This clonotype was recorded a few times. Its antigen is unknown. V was clipped by 2 bases and J by 5 bases, with 15 bases between them. Per germline, CDR1 SQVTM and CDR2 ANQGSEA. This CDR3 is built from 14 residues. Drawing of peripheral blood yielded 7.5 to 10 milliliters from each donor.

The chain combines TRBV29-1 with TRBJ1-2; perhaps TRBD1 as D (6 bases). This sequence originates from a woman between 55 and 75 years old in good health. The sample taken for sequencing was blood. The CDR3 sequence is CSVEQTGRSYGYTF. The CDR3 nucleotides read TGCAGCGTTGAACAGACAGGTCGCTCTTATGGCTACACCTTC.